This T cell receptor beta chain was captured by sequencing in a study of shared clonotypes between healthy human individuals. General study findings and limits: The study sampled only blood, and tissue repertoires likely differ. The small donor group covered limited genetic and exposure diversity. Naive subsets, compared against memory subsets, generally had larger estimated richness values.

Assay: immunoSEQ multiplex PCR; the TCRdb copy retains only in-frame clones and omits some. Among some 900,000 clones listed, 60% to 85% were seen once. As concerns this clone: Antigen specificity is unknown.

Those who donated, Caucasian adults without exception, all lived in Nashville, Tennessee. The CDR3 is 15 amino acids. Germline lookup yields CDR1 MNHEY and CDR2 SVGAGI. V shed 6 bases, J shed 6 bases, and the junction held 12 bases outside the gene matches. The chain combines TRBV6-5 with TRBJ2-7, with 9 positions matching TRBD1. The sample taken for sequencing was memory CD4+ T cells sorted from blood. Subset specified: CD45RA-negative fraction. This TCR came from a man between 18 and 29 years old in good health. The CDR3 here is CASRSLGQGKGEQYF. CDR3 nucleotides: TGTGCCAGCAGATCACTAGGACAGGGGAAAGGCGAGCAGTACTTC.